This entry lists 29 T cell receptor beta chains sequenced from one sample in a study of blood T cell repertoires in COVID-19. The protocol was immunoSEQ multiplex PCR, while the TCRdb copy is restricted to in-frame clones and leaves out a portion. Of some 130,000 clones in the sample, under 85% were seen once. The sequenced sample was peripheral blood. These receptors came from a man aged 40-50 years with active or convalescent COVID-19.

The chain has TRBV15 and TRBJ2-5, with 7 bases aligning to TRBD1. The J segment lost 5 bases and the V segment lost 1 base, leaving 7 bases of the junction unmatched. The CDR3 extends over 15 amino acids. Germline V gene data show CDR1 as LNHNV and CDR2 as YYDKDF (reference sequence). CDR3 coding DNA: TGTGCCACCAGCAGAGGGCAGGGGGTGGACGAGACCCAGTACTTC. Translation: CATSRGQGVDETQYF.

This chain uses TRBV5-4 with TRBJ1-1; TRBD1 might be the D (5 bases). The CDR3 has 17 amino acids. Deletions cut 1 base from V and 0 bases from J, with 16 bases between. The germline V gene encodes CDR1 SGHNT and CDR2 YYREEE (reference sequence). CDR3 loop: CASSLLAVGGMNTEAFF. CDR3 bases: TGTGCCAGCAGCTTGTTGGCCGTGGGGGGGATGAACACTGAAGCTTTCTTT.

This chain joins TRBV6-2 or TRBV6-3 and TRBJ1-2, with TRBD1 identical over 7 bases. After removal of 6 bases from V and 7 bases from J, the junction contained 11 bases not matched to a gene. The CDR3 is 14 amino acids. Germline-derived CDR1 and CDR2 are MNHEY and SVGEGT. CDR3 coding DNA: TGTGCCAGCAGCTCTGGCGACAGGGTTGGTGGCTACACCTTC. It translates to CASSSGDRVGGYTF.

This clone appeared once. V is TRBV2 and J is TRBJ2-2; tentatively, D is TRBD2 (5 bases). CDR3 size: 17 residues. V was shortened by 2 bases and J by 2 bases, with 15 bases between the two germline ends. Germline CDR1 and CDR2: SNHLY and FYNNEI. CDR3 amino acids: CASSEWWSGDNTGELFF. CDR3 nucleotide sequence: TGTGCCAGCAGTGAATGGTGGAGCGGAGATAACACCGGGGAGCTGTTTTTT. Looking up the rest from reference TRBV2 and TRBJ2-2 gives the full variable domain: EPEVTQTPSHQVTQMGQEVILRCVPISNHLYFYWYRQILGQKVEFLVSFYNNEISEKSEIFDDQFSVERPDGSNFTLKIRSTKLEDSAMYFCASSEWWSGDNTGELFFGEGSRLTVL.

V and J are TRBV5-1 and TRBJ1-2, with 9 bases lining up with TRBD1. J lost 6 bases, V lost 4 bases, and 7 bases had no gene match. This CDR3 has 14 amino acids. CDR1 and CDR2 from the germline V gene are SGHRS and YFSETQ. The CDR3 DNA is TGCGCCAGCAGCAGGGACCGGGACAGGGATGGCTACACCTTC. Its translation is CASSRDRDRDGYTF. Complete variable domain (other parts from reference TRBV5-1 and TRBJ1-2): KAGVTQTPRYLIKTRGQQVTLSCSPISGHRSVSWYQQTPGQGLQFLFEYFSETQRNKGNFPGRFSGRQFSNSRSEMNVSTLELGDSALYLCASSRDRDRDGYTFGSGTRLTVV.

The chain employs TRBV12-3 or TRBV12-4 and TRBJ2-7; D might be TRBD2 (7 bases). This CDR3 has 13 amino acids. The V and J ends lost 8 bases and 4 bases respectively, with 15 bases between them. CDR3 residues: CASQGLADYEQYF. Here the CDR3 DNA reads TGTGCCAGCCAGGGGCTAGCGGATTACGAGCAGTACTTC.

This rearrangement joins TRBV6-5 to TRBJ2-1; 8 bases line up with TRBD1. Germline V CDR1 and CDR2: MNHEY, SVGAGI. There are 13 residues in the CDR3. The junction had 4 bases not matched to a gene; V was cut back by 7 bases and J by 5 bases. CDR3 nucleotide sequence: TGTGCCAGCACAGGGGGCAGGGACAATGAGCAGTTCTTC. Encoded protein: CASTGGRDNEQFF.

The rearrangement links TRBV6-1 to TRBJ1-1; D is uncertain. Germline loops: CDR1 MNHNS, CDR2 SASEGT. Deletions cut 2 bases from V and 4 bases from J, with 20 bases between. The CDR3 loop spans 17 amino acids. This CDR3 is CASSESKGNRGSTEAFF. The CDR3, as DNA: TGTGCCAGCAGTGAATCGAAGGGAAATCGAGGGAGCACTGAAGCTTTCTTT.

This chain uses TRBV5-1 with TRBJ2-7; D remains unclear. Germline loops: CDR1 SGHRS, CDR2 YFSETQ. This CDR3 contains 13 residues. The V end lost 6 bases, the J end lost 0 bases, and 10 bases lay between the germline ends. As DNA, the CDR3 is TGCGCCAGCACTAAGACGGGCTCCTACGAGCAGTACTTC. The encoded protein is CASTKTGSYEQYF.

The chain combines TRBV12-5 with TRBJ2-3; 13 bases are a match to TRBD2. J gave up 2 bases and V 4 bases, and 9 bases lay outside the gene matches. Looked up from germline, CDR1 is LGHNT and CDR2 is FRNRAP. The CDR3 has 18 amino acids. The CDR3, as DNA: TGTGCTAGTGGTTCTCCCGGACTAGCGGGAGAATACACAGATACGCAGTATTTT. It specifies CASGSPGLAGEYTDTQYF.

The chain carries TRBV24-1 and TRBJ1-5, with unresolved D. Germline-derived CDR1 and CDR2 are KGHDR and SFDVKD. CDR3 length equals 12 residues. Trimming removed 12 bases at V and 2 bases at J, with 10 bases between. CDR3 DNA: TGTGCCTCTACTCGGGGCAATCAGCCCCAGCATTTT. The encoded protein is CASTRGNQPQHF.

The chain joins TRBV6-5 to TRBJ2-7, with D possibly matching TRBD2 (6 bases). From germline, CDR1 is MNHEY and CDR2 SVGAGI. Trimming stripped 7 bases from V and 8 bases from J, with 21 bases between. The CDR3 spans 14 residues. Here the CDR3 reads CASNRRDSGGQQYF. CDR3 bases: TGTGCCAGCAACCGACGGGACTCCGGAGGGCAGCAGTACTTC.

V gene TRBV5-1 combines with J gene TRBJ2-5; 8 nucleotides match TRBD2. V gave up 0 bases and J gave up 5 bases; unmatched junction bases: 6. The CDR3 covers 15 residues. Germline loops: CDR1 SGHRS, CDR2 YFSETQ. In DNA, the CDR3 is TGCGCCAGCAGCTTGGGGGGGTCTAGCGGGGAGACCCAGTACTTC. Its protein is CASSLGGSSGETQYF.

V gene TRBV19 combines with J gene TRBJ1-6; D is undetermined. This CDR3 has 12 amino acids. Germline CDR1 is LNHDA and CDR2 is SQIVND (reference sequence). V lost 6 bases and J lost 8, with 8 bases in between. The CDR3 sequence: CASSRHDSPLHF. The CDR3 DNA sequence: TGTGCCAGTAGCCGACACGATTCACCCCTCCACTTT.

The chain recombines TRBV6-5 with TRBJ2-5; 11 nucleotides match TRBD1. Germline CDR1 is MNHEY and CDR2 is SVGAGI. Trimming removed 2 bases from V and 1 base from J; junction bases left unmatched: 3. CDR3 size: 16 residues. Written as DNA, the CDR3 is TGTGCCAGCAGTTACGGACAGGGGGCTATCCAAGAGACCCAGTACTTC. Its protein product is CASSYGQGAIQETQYF.

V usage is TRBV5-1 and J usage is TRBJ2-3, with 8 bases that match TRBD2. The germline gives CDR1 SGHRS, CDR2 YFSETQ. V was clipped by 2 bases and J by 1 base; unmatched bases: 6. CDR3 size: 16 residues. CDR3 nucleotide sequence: TGCGCCAGCAGCTTCCGGGGTAGCGGGGGCACAGATACGCAGTATTTT. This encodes CASSFRGSGGTDTQYF.

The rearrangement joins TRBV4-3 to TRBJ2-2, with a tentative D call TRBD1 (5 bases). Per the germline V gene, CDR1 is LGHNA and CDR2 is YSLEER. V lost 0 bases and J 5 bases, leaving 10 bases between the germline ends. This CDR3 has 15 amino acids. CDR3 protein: CASSQDPQGTGELFF. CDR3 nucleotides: TGCGCCAGCAGCCAAGATCCCCAGGGAACCGGGGAGCTGTTTTTT.

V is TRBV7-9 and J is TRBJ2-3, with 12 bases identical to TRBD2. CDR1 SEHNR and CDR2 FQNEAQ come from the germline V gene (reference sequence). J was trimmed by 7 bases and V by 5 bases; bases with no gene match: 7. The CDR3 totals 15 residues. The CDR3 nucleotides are TGTGCCAGCAGCCCGACTAGCGGGGGAAGTAATACGCAGTATTTT. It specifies CASSPTSGGSNTQYF. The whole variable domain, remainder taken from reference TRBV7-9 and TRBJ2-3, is DTGVSQNPRHKITKRGQNVTFRCDPISEHNRLYWYRQTLGQGPEFLTYFQNEAQLEKSRLLSDRFSAERPKGSFSTLEIQRTEQGDSAMYLCASSPTSGGSNTQYFGPGTRLTVL.

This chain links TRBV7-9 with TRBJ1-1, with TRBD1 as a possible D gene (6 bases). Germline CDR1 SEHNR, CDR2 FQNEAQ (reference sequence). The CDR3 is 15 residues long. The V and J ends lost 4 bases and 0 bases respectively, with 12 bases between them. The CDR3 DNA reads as TGTGCCAGCAGCTCCCAGGGGATTTTGAACACTGAAGCTTTCTTT. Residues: CASSSQGILNTEAFF.

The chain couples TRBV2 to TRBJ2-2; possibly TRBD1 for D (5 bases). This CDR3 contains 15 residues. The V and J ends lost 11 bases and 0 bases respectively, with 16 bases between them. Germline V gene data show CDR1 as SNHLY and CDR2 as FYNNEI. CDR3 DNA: TGTGCCTTCAAGCTCGCAGGGACGAACACCGGGGAGCTGTTTTTT. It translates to CAFKLAGTNTGELFF.

The CDR3 is CAISEYQGNTGELFF. The CDR3 DNA sequence: TGTGCCATCAGTGAATATCAGGGGAACACCGGGGAGCTGTTTTTT. This chain joins TRBV10-3 and TRBJ2-2; D might be TRBD1 (5 bases). Germline assignment: CDR1 ENHRY and CDR2 SYGVKD. The CDR3 sequence is 15 residues long. The V and J ends lost 3 bases and 1 base respectively, with 9 bases between them.

This CDR3 reads CASRLARDRVRDETQYF. The CDR3 DNA reads as TGTGCAAGTCGCTTAGCAAGGGACAGGGTACGGGATGAGACCCAGTACTTC. The chain combines TRBV12-2 with TRBJ2-5; the table's D call of TRBD1 was not tested on the DNA. TRBV12-2 is deemed a pseudogene. CDR3 length: 17 amino acids.

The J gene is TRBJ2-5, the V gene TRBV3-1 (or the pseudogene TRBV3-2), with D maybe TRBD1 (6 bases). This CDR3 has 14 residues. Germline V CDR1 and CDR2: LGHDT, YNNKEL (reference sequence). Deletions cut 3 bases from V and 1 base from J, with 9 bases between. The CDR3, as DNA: TGTGCCAGCAGCCACGGGACATTCCAAGAGACCCAGTACTTC. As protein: CASSHGTFQETQYF.

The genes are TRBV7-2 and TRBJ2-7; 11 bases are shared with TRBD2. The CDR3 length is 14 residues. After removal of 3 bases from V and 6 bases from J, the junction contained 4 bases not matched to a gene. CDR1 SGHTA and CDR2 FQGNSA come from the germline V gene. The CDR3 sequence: CASSFSGGEGEQYF. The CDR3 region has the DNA TGTGCCAGCAGCTTTAGCGGGGGGGAAGGCGAGCAGTACTTC.

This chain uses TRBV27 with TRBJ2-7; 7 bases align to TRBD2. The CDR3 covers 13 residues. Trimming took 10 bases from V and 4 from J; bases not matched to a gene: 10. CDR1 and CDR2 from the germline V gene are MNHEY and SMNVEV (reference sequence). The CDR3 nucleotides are TGTGCCATCGGAAGGGGAGGGTCGTACGAGCAGTACTTC. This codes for CAIGRGGSYEQYF.

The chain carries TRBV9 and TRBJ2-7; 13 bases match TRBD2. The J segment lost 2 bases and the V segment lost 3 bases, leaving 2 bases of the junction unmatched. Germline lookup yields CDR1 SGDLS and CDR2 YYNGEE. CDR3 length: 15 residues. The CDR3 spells CASSGGLAGAYEQYF. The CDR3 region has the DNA TGTGCCAGCAGCGGCGGACTAGCGGGGGCCTACGAGCAGTACTTC.

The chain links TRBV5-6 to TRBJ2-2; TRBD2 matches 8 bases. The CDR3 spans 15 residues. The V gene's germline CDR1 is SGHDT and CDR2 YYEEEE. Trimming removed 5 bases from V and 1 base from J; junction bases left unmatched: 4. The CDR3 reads CASSNGGENTGELFF. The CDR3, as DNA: TGTGCCAGCAGTAACGGGGGGGAGAACACCGGGGAGCTGTTTTTT.

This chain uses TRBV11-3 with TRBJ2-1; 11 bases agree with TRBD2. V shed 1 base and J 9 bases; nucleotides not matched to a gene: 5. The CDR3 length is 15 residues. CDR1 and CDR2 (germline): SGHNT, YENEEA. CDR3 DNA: TGTGCCAGCAGCTTAGCTAGCGGGGGGAAGTCTGAGCAGTTCTTC. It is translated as CASSLASGGKSEQFF.

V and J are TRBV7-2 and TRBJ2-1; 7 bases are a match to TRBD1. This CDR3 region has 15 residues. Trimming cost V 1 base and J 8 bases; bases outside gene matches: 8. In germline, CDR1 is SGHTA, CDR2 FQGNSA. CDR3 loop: CASSLEGYRGDEQFF. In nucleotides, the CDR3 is TGTGCCAGCAGCTTAGAGGGGTACAGGGGTGATGAGCAGTTCTTC.